Below, one TCR beta chain is given with its context. Its target antigen remains unknown. Base-call qualities are not available, and no considerably larger clone is one nucleotide away. These data come from a study of T-cell reconstitution after alpha-beta-depleted transplantation in children (dated by TCRdb to 2016 to 2018). For the wider study: T-cell immune reconstitution after TCRalphabeta/CD19-depleted allogeneic hematopoietic cell transplantation in children was quantitatively tracked in the study by means of TCR repertoire profiling.

Libraries were built with PCR. For sequencing, an Illumina HiSeq 2500 was employed. Molecular barcoding was employed in the preparation of TCR libraries, with unique molecular identifiers being used to normalize TCRbeta repertoire quantification. Using fastp at Q25 and MiXCR, TCRdb reprocessed the public reads and kept productive beta chains. One record per CDR3 amino acid sequence lists the most common genes and DNA. This sample gives about 360,000 distinct CDR3 sequences in total; 10% to 15% of them show up just once. Together, the top ten hold about 4.5% of the sample. Including the terminal cysteine and phenylalanine, the CDR3 comprises 13 residues. Only the CDR3 region is kept as DNA, spanning 39 bases read in frame from base 1. The junction shows trimming of 6 bases on V and 5 bases on J, plus 11 bases between the germline ends. According to the germline V gene, CDR1 reads SGHVS and CDR2 reads FQNEAQ.

Recombination joined TRBV7-8 with TRBJ1-5; TRBD1 is possibly the D segment (5 matching bases). Sequencing was performed on PBMCs, taken from the stem cell graft. The TCR was taken from a human donor who donated a stem cell graft to a child with Fanconi anemia. The CDR3 reads CASSRQPHQPQHF. The nucleotides read TGTGCCAGCAGTCGACAGCCTCATCAGCCCCAGCATTTT.